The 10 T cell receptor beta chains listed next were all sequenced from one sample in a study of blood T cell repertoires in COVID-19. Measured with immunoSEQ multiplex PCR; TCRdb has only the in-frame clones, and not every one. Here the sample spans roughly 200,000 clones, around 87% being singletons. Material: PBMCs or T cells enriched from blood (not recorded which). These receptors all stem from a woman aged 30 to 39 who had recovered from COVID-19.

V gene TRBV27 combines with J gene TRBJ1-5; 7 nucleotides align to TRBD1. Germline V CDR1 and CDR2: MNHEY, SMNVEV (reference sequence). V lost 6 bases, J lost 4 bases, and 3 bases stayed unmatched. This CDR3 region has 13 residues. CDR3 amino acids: CASSMDRNQPQHF. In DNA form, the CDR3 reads TGTGCCAGCAGCATGGACAGGAATCAGCCCCAGCATTTT.

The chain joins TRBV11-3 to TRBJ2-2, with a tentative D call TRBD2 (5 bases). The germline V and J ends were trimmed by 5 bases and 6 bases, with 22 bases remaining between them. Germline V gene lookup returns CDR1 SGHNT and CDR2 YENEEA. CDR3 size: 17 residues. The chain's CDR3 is CASSPGRVTGRSGELFF. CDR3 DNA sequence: TGTGCCAGCAGCCCGGGTAGAGTAACTGGGAGATCCGGGGAGCTGTTTTTT. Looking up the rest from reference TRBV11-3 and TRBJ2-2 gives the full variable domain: EAGVVQSPRYKIIEKKQPVAFWCNPISGHNTLYWYLQNLGQGPELLIRYENEEAVDDSQLPKDRFSAERLKGVDSTLKIQPAELGDSAVYLCASSPGRVTGRSGELFFGEGSRLTVL.

The CDR3 loop is CASSLALTRDRTLYEQYF. The DNA for the CDR3 is TGTGCCAGCAGCTTAGCCCTAACACGGGACAGGACCCTCTACGAGCAGTACTTC. The chain joins TRBV7-9 to TRBJ2-7, with 8 positions matching TRBD1. Looked up from germline, CDR1 is SEHNR and CDR2 is FQNEAQ (reference sequence). CDR3 length: 18 residues. Germline trimming cut 0 bases from V and 3 bases from J; bases unmatched to any gene: 13. Filled out from reference TRBV7-9 and TRBJ2-7, the complete variable domain reads DTGVSQNPRHKITKRGQNVTFRCDPISEHNRLYWYRQTLGQGPEFLTYFQNEAQLEKSRLLSDRFSAERPKGSFSTLEIQRTEQGDSAMYLCASSLALTRDRTLYEQYFGPGTRLTVT.

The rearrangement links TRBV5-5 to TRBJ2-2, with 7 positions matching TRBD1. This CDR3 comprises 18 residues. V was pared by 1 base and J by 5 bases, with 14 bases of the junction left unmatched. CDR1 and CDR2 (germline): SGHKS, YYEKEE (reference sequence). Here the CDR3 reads CASSLTPRQGSRTGELFF. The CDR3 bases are TGTGCCAGCAGCTTGACCCCGAGACAGGGAAGCAGGACCGGGGAGCTGTTTTTT.

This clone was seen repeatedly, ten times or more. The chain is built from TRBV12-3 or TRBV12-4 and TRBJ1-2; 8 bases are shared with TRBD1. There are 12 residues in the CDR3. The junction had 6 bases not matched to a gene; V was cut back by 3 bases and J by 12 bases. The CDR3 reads CASSLSRGRNTF. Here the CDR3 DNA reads TGTGCCAGCAGTTTGTCCAGGGGGCGAAACACCTTC.

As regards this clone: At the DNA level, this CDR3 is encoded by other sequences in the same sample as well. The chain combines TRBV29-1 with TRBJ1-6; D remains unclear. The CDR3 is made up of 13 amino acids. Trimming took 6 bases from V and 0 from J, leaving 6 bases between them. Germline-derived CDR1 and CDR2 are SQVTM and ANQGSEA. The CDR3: CSVASSYNSPLHF. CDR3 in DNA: TGCAGCGTAGCGAGCTCCTATAATTCACCCCTCCACTTT. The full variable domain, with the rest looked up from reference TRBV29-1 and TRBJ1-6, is SAVISQKPSRDICQRGTSLTIQCQVDSQVTMMFWYRQQPGQSLTLIATANQGSEATYESGFVIDKFPISRPNLTFSTLTVSNMSPEDSSIYLCSVASSYNSPLHFGNGTRLTVT.

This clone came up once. The CDR3 is CASSWDSYGYTF. The CDR3 DNA reads TGTGCCAGCAGTTGGGACAGTTATGGCTACACCTTC. The rearrangement uses TRBV7-9 and TRBJ1-2; 7 nucleotides match TRBD1. J lost 5 bases, V lost 6 bases, and 3 bases had no gene match. Germline CDR1 and CDR2: SEHNR and FQNEAQ (reference sequence). The CDR3 loop spans 12 amino acids.

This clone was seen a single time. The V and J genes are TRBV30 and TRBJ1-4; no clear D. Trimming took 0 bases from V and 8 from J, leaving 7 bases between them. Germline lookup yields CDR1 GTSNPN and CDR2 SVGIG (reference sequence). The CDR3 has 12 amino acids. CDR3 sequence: CAWSVNTEKLFF. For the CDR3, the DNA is TGTGCCTGGAGTGTAAACACCGAAAAACTGTTTTTT.

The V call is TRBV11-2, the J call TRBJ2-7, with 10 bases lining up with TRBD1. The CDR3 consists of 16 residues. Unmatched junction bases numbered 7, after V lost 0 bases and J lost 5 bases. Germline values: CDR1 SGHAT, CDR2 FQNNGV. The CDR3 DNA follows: TGTGCCAGCAGCTTAGATCGGGACAGGGGCCGCCACGAGCAGTACTTC. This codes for CASSLDRDRGRHEQYF.

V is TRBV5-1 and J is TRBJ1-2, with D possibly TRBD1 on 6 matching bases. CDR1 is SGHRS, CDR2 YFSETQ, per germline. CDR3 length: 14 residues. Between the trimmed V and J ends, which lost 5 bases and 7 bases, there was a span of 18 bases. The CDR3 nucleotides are TGCGCCAGCAGGGACAGTCTACTATCTTCTGGCTACACCTTC. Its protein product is CASRDSLLSSGYTF.